The T cell receptor beta chain under discussion was sequenced for a study of CD8+CD57+ T cells in acquired aplastic anemia. Overall study: Recorded DNA amounts for sorted CD4+ and CD8+ cells had an average of approximately 3 ug. Healthy donor CD4+ samples were sequenced to a depth that averaged about 10.8 million reads.

The germline CDR1 and CDR2 sequences are WSHSY and SAAADI. The CDR3 runs to 13 residues. Trimming shortened V by 6 bases and J by 5 bases, and 13 bases separated the two germline ends. CDR3 and TCR beta VDJ profiling relied on a genomic DNA template. MiXCR, applied by TCRdb to the reads, yields one record per CDR3 protein. The table shows about 210,000 distinct CDR3 sequences, with 34% occurring only once. Findings and limits, study-wide: Around 30 sequences, all CD8+ CDR3, were shared between patients and controls.

This clonotype was detected ten times or more. Its specificity is not known. The receptor comes from a human donor in good health, serving as a control. The gene calls are TRBV10-2 and TRBJ1-1; TRBD1 is a possible D gene (6 bases). Input material: sorted CD4+, CD8+, or CD8+CD57+ T cells (not recorded which) from PBMCs. The CDR3 protein is CASRQGIKTEAFF. The CDR3 nucleotides are TGCGCCAGCAGACAGGGAATTAAGACTGAAGCTTTCTTT.